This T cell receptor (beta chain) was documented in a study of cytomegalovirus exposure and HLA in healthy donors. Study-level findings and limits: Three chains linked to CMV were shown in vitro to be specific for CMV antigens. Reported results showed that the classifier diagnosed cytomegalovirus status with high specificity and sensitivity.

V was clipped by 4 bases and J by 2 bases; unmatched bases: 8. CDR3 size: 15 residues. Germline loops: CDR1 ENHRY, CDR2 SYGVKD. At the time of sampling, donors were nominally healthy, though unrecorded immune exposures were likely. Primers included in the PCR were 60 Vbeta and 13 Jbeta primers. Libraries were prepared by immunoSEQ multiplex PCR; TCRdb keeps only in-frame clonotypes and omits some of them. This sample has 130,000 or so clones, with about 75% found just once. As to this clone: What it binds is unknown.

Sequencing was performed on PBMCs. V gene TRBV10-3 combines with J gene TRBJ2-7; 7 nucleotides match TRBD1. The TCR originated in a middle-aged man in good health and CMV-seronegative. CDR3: CAISGGSTGTYEQYF. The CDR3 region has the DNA TGTGCCATCAGTGGCGGCTCGACAGGGACCTACGAGCAGTACTTC.